The clone carrying this T cell receptor (beta chain) was seen repeatedly, ten times or more. The antigen is undetermined. Individual cDNA molecules were tagged with unique molecular identifiers. TCRdb redid the calling of the 5' RACE reads with MiXCR, one entry per CDR3 protein. The sample contains more than 90,000 distinct CDR3 sequences, over 10% of which appear only once. The record originates from a study of early T cells in non-severe SARS-CoV-2 infection. General study findings and limits: VDJdb matches were skewed toward anti-spike CD8 T cell responses.

The source of this sequence is an adult who was a healthcare worker with PCR-confirmed SARS-CoV-2 infection or an uninfected control (not recorded which). The sequencing sample was made of whole blood.

CDR3 sequence: CASSSQGLGYTF. The CDR3 bases are TGTGCCAGCAGCTCACAGGGGCTTGGCTACACCTTC. This chain connects TRBV7-2 to TRBJ1-2; 7 bases agree with TRBD1. The CDR3 consists of 12 residues. V gave up 4 bases and J gave up 7 bases; unmatched junction bases: 3. Germline lookup yields CDR1 SGHTA and CDR2 FQGNSA.